The TCR beta chain described here comes from a study of neurological immune-mediated disorders (dated by TCRdb to about 2019). Broadly, across the study: Among the 34 multiple sclerosis patients, relapsing-remitting MS was present in around 30 and secondary progressive MS was present in 3. Peripheral blood TCR-beta repertoires from patients with HTLV-I-associated myelopathy (HAM/TSP), patients with multiple sclerosis, and healthy controls were compared in the study using UMI-based sequencing. The approximately 110 TCR-beta libraries included longitudinal samples, technical triplicates and paired sorted CD4+ and CD8+ T-cell subsets alongside PBMC samples. The cohort was made up of 68 subjects, consisting of some 14 HAM/TSP patients, some 34 multiple sclerosis patients and around 20 healthy controls.

For the unsorted PBMC libraries, 2 million PBMCs were stored in RNAlater at -80 degrees C until RNA extraction and were used to generate the libraries. Multiple sclerosis patients were enrolled in a US clinical protocol evaluating disease progression by magnetic resonance imaging. Peripheral blood was subjected to Ficoll-Hypaque density gradient centrifugation to isolate PBMCs, which were then cryopreserved in liquid nitrogen. To synthesize cDNA, template-switch 5'RACE was performed with a primer carrying a 10-nucleotide random unique molecular identifier so that each TCR transcript was tagged. Every sequencing run covered 15-18 subjects and yielded more than 200 million TCR-beta sequences. The RNeasy kit was used for extraction of total RNA. TCR-beta VDJ regions were amplified with primers for the TCR constant region and the 5'RACE anchor, using the KAPA Real-time Library Amplification kit. A first PCR added sample indexes and Illumina adaptors, after which a second PCR increased the library yield. After Ampure bead purification, the TCR product of roughly 650 bp was size-selected on a 2% E-gel SizeSelection system. Before pooling, library quality was assessed on a Bioanalyzer, concentration was determined with Qubit, and library quantification was performed with the Kapa Library Quantification kit. An Illumina HiSeq 2500 was used to sequence the libraries paired-end at 2 x 150 bp. To increase sequence diversity, about 25-31% phiX was spiked into each library pool. The study's own analysis went as follows. The UMI-based MiGEC pipeline processed quality-filtered reads and removed over 90% of raw TCR sequences during error correction. VDJ genes were aligned to IMGT germline references, and each clonotype was defined by a unique CDR3 amino acid sequence together with V-J genes. Clonal expansion, Shannon diversity and CDR3 relatedness (CalcPairwiseDistances, ClusterSamples) were evaluated with VDJtools, and phylogenetic trees were built with CLCbio workbench. A clone was classed as expanded if it had 8 or more unique UMIs, a cutoff based on coefficient-of-variation modelling across technical triplicates. Starting from the raw public reads, TCRdb applied fastp trimming at Q25, assembled clones with MiXCR and retained in-frame beta chains. Each entry merges the rows of one CDR3 protein and shows their most common DNA and genes. It is TCRdb's table, rather than the study itself, that gives the V and J calls and clone size. Here the sample has 70,000 or so distinct CDR3 sequences; around 3% occur a single time. In total, the top ten clones hold around 5.5% of the sample.

What the authors observed across the whole study: Across subjects, expanded clones never shared an identical CDR3 amino acid sequence, which suggests that the TCR-beta repertoires in every group were private. No association of the MS cluster with clinical or MRI features was observed, and the need for larger cohorts was stated by the authors. Phylogenetic analysis grouped repertoires from 18 of 34 MS patients into a cluster of related CDR3 sequences, suggesting a possible repertoire-level signature. TCR clonal expansion was greatest in HAM/TSP patients and smallest in MS patients, who ranked below even healthy controls.

This clonotype was recorded many times. Its cognate antigen has yet to be identified. Base qualities are not provided; no much larger clone lies one nucleotide away. The receptor was isolated from a woman in her fifties or sixties with multiple sclerosis. The sequenced sample was PBMCs.

The sequence in DNA is TGTGCCAGCAGCTTGGTAGCGGGACTAACCGGGGAGCTGTTTTTT. It codes for CASSLVAGLTGELFF. Here the chain combines TRBV7-2 and TRBJ2-2, and TRBD2 matches 8 of the central bases. The germline V gene specifies SGHTA as CDR1 and FQGNSA as CDR2. The germline V end is reduced by 3 bases and the J end by 5 bases; junction bases left unmatched: 5. The CDR3 measures 15 amino acids from cysteine to phenylalanine. The entry retains the CDR3 DNA only, 45 bases that are in frame from base 1.